Sequencing of this TCR beta chain was carried out in a study of blood T cell repertoires in COVID-19. Overall study context: Spain, Italy and the United States supplied samples that represented acute and convalescent COVID-19. From T cells, B-cell-depleted T cells, or PBMCs came the material, which was cDNA or gDNA.

In the original analysis: Estimated nucleated cell counts came from reference gene primer amplification. The method was immunoSEQ multiplex PCR; TCRdb's version includes in-frame clones alone and lacks a portion of them. The V and J calls and clone size come from that table; D and trimming were worked out from the DNA. The sample carries roughly 57,000 clones, around 83% recorded once. The V gene end was trimmed by 6 bases and the J gene end by 2 bases; junction bases not matched to a gene: 6. The V gene's germline CDR1 is MNHNY and CDR2 SVGAGI (reference sequence). The CDR3 has 14 amino acids. Sequencing input: peripheral blood. This TCR was sampled from a man aged 30 to 45 with COVID-19, enrolled during active disease. The chain carries TRBV6-6 and TRBJ2-7, with 8 bases identical to TRBD1. The CDR3 DNA reads as TGTGCCAGCAGATTACAGGGGGTAGCCTACGAGCAGTACTTC. Amino acids: CASRLQGVAYEQYF.